Listed here are 6 T cell receptor beta chains from one sample, sequenced in a study of T-cell reconstitution after alpha-beta-depleted transplantation in children. This sample's TCRbeta library carried unique molecular identifier barcodes. TCRdb ran MiXCR on the PCR reads and lists one entry per CDR3 protein. In the table there are over 450,000 distinct CDR3 sequences, over 9.5% of which are singletons. The starting material was PBMCs, obtained before TCRalphabeta/CD19-depleted stem cell transplant. Receptors originate from a child under 10 years old with inherited bone marrow failure, due to receive a stem cell transplant.

This clonotype appeared many times. This rearrangement joins TRBV25-1 to TRBJ2-5; perhaps TRBD1 as D (5 bases). Germline V gene data show CDR1 as MGHDK and CDR2 as SYGVNS. The V and J ends lost 2 bases and 1 base respectively, with 11 bases between them. CDR3 length: 15 residues. CDR3 in DNA: TGTGCCAGCAGTGAAGGGGCAGGGTTCCAAGAGACCCAGTACTTC. The encoded protein is CASSEGAGFQETQYF.

This clonotype has ten or more counts. The chain has TRBV10-1 and TRBJ2-2; maybe TRBD2 (5 bases). The CDR3 is 14 amino acids. Per the germline V gene, CDR1 is WNHNN and CDR2 is SYGVQD (reference sequence). V was trimmed by 2 bases and J by 4 bases, leaving 8 bases between them. This CDR3 is CASSEARGTGELFF. CDR3 in DNA: TGCGCCAGCAGTGAGGCTCGGGGCACCGGGGAGCTGTTTTTT.

This chain joins TRBV6-5 and TRBJ1-2; D call uncertain. This CDR3 has 12 amino acids. The ends were cut back, 5 bases at V and 8 bases at J, with 12 bases in the middle. Germline V gene sequence: CDR1 MNHEY, CDR2 SVGAGI. As DNA, the CDR3 is TGTGCCAGCAGTAACCCGACGGGCGGCTACACCTTC. It translates to CASSNPTGGYTF.

A few counts support this clonotype. This rearrangement joins TRBV7-2 to TRBJ2-7; a weak D match, TRBD1 (6 bases). CDR1 and CDR2 (germline): SGHTA, FQGNSA. Between the trimmed V and J ends, which lost 3 bases and 0 bases, there was a span of 9 bases. The CDR3 length is 14 residues. DNA for the CDR3: TGTGCCAGCAGCTTTGGGGACATCTCCTACGAGCAGTACTTC. This sequence encodes CASSFGDISYEQYF.

This clonotype was counted at least ten times. The chain recombines TRBV27 with TRBJ2-3; 13 bases map to TRBD2. J gave up 5 bases and V 3 bases, and 8 bases lay outside the gene matches. This CDR3 spans 17 amino acids. The germline V gene has CDR1 MNHEY and CDR2 SMNVEV (reference sequence). The CDR3 protein is CASSFRGLAGPGDTQYF. Written as DNA, the CDR3 is TGTGCCAGCAGTTTTAGGGGACTAGCGGGACCCGGAGATACGCAGTATTTT.

The V and J genes are TRBV6-1 and TRBJ2-1, with D possibly matching TRBD1 (6 bases). The CDR3 totals 13 residues. Trimming left V 7 bases short and J 4 bases short, with 11 bases between. CDR1 and CDR2 (germline): MNHNS, SASEGT. In nucleotides, the CDR3 is TGTGCCAGCACTGCAGGGGTTTACAATGAGCAGTTCTTC. Translating gives CASTAGVYNEQFF.